These 23 T cell receptor beta chains originate from one sample sequenced in a study of control samples from healthy donors and cancer patients. Clones were sequenced by immunoSEQ multiplex PCR, and TCRdb holds only the in-frame ones, with some missing. The sample comprises roughly 130,000 clones, over 85% of which are singletons, and about 4% rests with the top ten. Sequencing was done on a sample of blood. Receptors originate from a man aged 25 to 40 in good health.

The chain links TRBV18 to TRBJ1-4, with unresolved D. This CDR3 spans 15 amino acids. V dropped 2 bases and J dropped 2 bases, with 9 bases sitting between them. Germline-derived CDR1 and CDR2 are KGHSH and LQKENI. The CDR3 DNA reads as TGTGCCAGCTCACCAGTCGGGTCCACTAATGAAAAACTGTTTTTT. Translation: CASSPVGSTNEKLFF.

The chain uses TRBV19 and TRBJ1-2, with 9 nucleotides matching TRBD1. The J segment lost 4 bases and the V segment lost 6 bases, leaving 15 bases of the junction unmatched. This CDR3 region has 17 residues. The germline V gene has CDR1 LNHDA and CDR2 SQIVND (reference sequence). CDR3 in amino acids: CASRGPLQGAHGYGYTF. CDR3 nucleotide sequence: TGTGCCAGTAGGGGCCCCTTACAGGGGGCGCACGGCTATGGCTACACCTTC.

This clone was picked up one time. V and J are TRBV5-1 and TRBJ1-2, with 7 bases identical to TRBD1. V was clipped by 4 bases and J by 8 bases; unmatched bases: 8. Germline V gene lookup returns CDR1 SGHRS and CDR2 YFSETQ. This CDR3 region has 13 residues. The CDR3 here is CASSSLRGRGYTF. The CDR3 bases are TGCGCCAGCAGCAGCCTCAGGGGGAGAGGCTACACCTTC.

The rearrangement joins TRBV19 to TRBJ1-5; D is undetermined. V gave up 3 bases and J gave up 0 bases, with 9 bases separating them. CDR1 and CDR2 from the germline V gene are LNHDA and SQIVND (reference sequence). There are 15 residues in the CDR3. CDR3 protein: CASSMWEYSNQPQHF. Here the CDR3 DNA reads TGTGCCAGTAGTATGTGGGAATATAGCAATCAGCCCCAGCATTTT.

J is TRBJ2-1 and V is TRBV7-9, with D tentatively TRBD2 (6 bases). The CDR3 totals 14 residues. The germline V gene encodes CDR1 SEHNR and CDR2 FQNEAQ (reference sequence). V was cut by 1 base and J by 9 bases, with 13 bases left in between. The CDR3 DNA reads TGTGCCAGCAGCTTAGTAGTAAAAGCGGGTGAGCAGTTCTTC. It encodes CASSLVVKAGEQFF.

The V gene is TRBV19, the J gene TRBJ1-1; maybe TRBD1 (5 bases). The CDR3 consists of 15 residues. The V end lost 9 bases, the J end lost 5 bases, and 22 bases lay between the germline ends. Germline values: CDR1 LNHDA, CDR2 SQIVND (reference sequence). This chain's CDR3 is CASQDPGRGRTEAFF. The CDR3 DNA sequence: TGTGCCAGCCAAGACCCCGGAAGGGGTCGGACTGAAGCTTTCTTT.

The sample holds a few counts of this clone. The chain joins TRBV10-3 to TRBJ2-7; D is undetermined. CDR1 and CDR2 (germline): ENHRY, SYGVKD. Trimming cost V 0 bases and J 5 bases, with 5 bases left between them. This CDR3 has 12 amino acids. CDR3 residues: CAISESLNEQYF. The CDR3 DNA reads as TGTGCCATCAGTGAGTCGTTGAACGAGCAGTACTTC.

V and J are TRBV28 and TRBJ1-3; D ambiguous. V was cut by 5 bases and J by 4 bases, with 15 bases left in between. Germline loops: CDR1 MDHEN, CDR2 SYDVKM. The CDR3 has 15 amino acids. CDR3 nucleotide sequence: TGTGCCAGCAGTAGGAGGGCAGGACCCGGAAACACCATATATTTT. The encoded protein is CASSRRAGPGNTIYF.

CDR3 sequence: CSASEGLAGYTF. In nucleotides, the CDR3 is TGCAGCGCCTCCGAGGGGCTGGCTGGCTACACCTTC. The gene calls are TRBV29-1 and TRBJ1-2; TRBD1 might be the D (5 bases). Germline lookup yields CDR1 SQVTM and CDR2 ANQGSEA. Trimming shortened V by 7 bases and J by 7 bases, and 16 bases separated the two germline ends. CDR3 length: 12 residues. The full variable domain, in which reference TRBV29-1 and TRBJ1-2 provide the parts outside the CDR3, is SAVISQKPSRDICQRGTSLTIQCQVDSQVTMMFWYRQQPGQSLTLIATANQGSEATYESGFVIDKFPISRPNLTFSTLTVSNMSPEDSSIYLCSASEGLAGYTFGSGTRLTVV.

The chain carries TRBV7-2 and TRBJ2-7, with 10 bases fitting TRBD2. This CDR3 has 16 residues. The V segment lost 0 bases and the J segment 1 base; nucleotides outside the gene matches: 3. Germline V gives CDR1 SGHTA, CDR2 FQGNSA. Here the CDR3 reads CASSLALGLASYEQYF. In DNA form, the CDR3 reads TGTGCCAGCAGCTTAGCCTTGGGACTAGCGTCCTACGAGCAGTACTTC.

As DNA, the CDR3 is TGTGCCAGAAGCTTGGGCCGGGGGACCACCTTTTTGATGGCCAAAAACATTCAGTACTTC. It translates to CARSLGRGTTFLMAKNIQYF. V is TRBV5-3 and J is TRBJ2-4; possible D gene TRBD2, 6 bases. TRBV5-3 is an ORF for which the function is uncertain. The V gene lost 0 bases and the J gene lost 1 base, with 23 bases spanning the gap. This CDR3 comprises 20 residues.

The table lists this clone with a count of one. The V gene is TRBV7-2, the J gene TRBJ1-1, with 7 bases aligning to TRBD1. The J segment lost 7 bases and the V segment lost 3 bases, leaving 5 bases of the junction unmatched. The length of the CDR3 is 13 residues. Germline loops: CDR1 SGHTA, CDR2 FQGNSA. The CDR3 here is CASSLERQGEAFF. Here the CDR3 DNA reads TGTGCCAGCAGCTTGGAAAGACAGGGTGAAGCTTTCTTT.

V usage is TRBV5-1 and J usage is TRBJ2-3, with 12 bases fitting TRBD2. Germline V gene sequence: CDR1 SGHRS, CDR2 YFSETQ. The CDR3 spans 16 residues. Trimming cost V 4 bases and J 0 bases; bases outside gene matches: 3. As DNA, the CDR3 is TGCGCCAGCAGCCCGACTAGCGGGGGAAGCACAGATACGCAGTATTTT. Its protein product is CASSPTSGGSTDTQYF.

This clone was counted once. The rearrangement joins TRBV15 to TRBJ2-7; 7 bases fit TRBD1. Germline CDR1 and CDR2: LNHNV and YYDKDF (reference sequence). V shed 1 base, J shed 0 bases, and the junction held 3 bases outside the gene matches. The CDR3 loop spans 15 amino acids. CDR3 bases: TGTGCCACCAGCAGAGCACAGGGGACCTCCTACGAGCAGTACTTC. Residues: CATSRAQGTSYEQYF.

The V gene is TRBV29-1, the J gene TRBJ2-7; D unresolved. The CDR3 sequence is 13 residues long. The germline V gene encodes CDR1 SQVTM and CDR2 ANQGSEA. Deletions cut 3 bases from V and 3 bases from J, with 12 bases between. CDR3 DNA sequence: TGCAGCGTTGAGGGCACGGGTCGCTACGAGCAGTACTTC. Translating gives CSVEGTGRYEQYF.

In its sample, this clone was seen once. The chain recombines TRBV2 with TRBJ2-5; 9 bases agree with TRBD2. V shed 7 bases, J shed 2 bases, and the junction held 8 bases outside the gene matches. Per germline, CDR1 SNHLY and CDR2 FYNNEI. The CDR3 consists of 15 residues. The CDR3 DNA reads TGTGCCAGCACCCAGCGGGGGGTGCGACAAGAGACCCAGTACTTC. Protein product: CASTQRGVRQETQYF.

V is TRBV29-1 and J is TRBJ1-2, with D perhaps matching TRBD1 (6 bases). The CDR3 loop spans 12 amino acids. V lost 3 bases and J lost 10, with 15 bases in between. Looked up from germline, CDR1 is SQVTM and CDR2 is ANQGSEA. CDR3 residues: CSVDNREAYYTF. In DNA, the CDR3 is TGCAGCGTTGATAACAGGGAAGCATACTACACCTTC.

J is TRBJ2-1 and V is TRBV7-8; 11 bases fit TRBD2. This CDR3 spans 16 amino acids. The germline gives CDR1 SGHVS, CDR2 FQNEAQ. V trimming: 1 base; J trimming: 8 bases; junction bases outside the gene matches: 7. The CDR3 DNA reads as TGTGCCAGCAGCTTAGAGATAGCGGGGGGGTTTTATGAGCAGTTCTTC. It codes for CASSLEIAGGFYEQFF. Variable domain in full (rest from reference TRBV7-8 and TRBJ2-1): GAGVSQSPRYKVAKRGQDVALRCDPISGHVSLFWYQQALGQGPEFLTYFQNEAQLDKSGLPSDRFFAERPEGSVSTLKIQRTQQEDSAVYLCASSLEIAGGFYEQFFGPGTRLTVL.

CDR3 amino acids: CASSLIQGRGNQPQHF. DNA for the CDR3: TGTGCCAGCAGTCTTATCCAGGGTAGGGGCAATCAGCCCCAGCATTTT. The chain recombines TRBV27 with TRBJ1-5, with D possibly TRBD1 on 5 matching bases. CDR3 length equals 16 residues. Germline lookup yields CDR1 MNHEY and CDR2 SMNVEV (reference sequence). The V end was cut by 5 bases, the J end by 2 bases, with 16 bases between.

The chain employs TRBV6-5 and TRBJ1-5; D not certain. Germline V gene lookup returns CDR1 MNHEY and CDR2 SVGAGI. V was trimmed by 2 bases and J by 7 bases, leaving 12 bases between them. CDR3 length: 14 residues. The CDR3 protein is CASSYLRTNQPQHF. CDR3 nucleotides: TGTGCCAGCAGTTACCTTAGGACCAACCAGCCCCAGCATTTT.

This rearrangement joins TRBV10-3 to TRBJ2-1, with TRBD1 as a possible D gene (5 bases). V lost 6 bases and J lost 1, with 7 bases in between. The CDR3 extends over 13 amino acids. The germline V gene encodes CDR1 ENHRY and CDR2 SYGVKD. The CDR3 is CAIRGVSYNEQFF. In nucleotides, the CDR3 is TGTGCCATCAGAGGGGTTTCCTACAATGAGCAGTTCTTC.

In this sample, this clone turned up once. The rearrangement links TRBV7-9 to TRBJ2-1; maybe TRBD2 (6 bases). The CDR3 runs 13 residues. Germline V gene sequence: CDR1 SEHNR, CDR2 FQNEAQ (reference sequence). Trimming pared 3 bases from V and 11 bases from J, leaving 14 bases between. The CDR3 here is CASSFGTHQQQFF. For the CDR3, the DNA is TGTGCCAGCAGCTTTGGGACTCATCAGCAGCAGTTCTTC.

This clone has just one count. This sequence joins TRBV7-8 and TRBJ2-7; TRBD2 matches at 8 bases. The ends lost 5 bases at V and 2 bases at J; junction bases unmatched: 11. The CDR3 runs 16 residues. Germline CDR1 and CDR2: SGHVS and FQNEAQ. CDR3 coding DNA: TGTGCCAGCAGCCCGGCCTCAGCGGGGGCCGCCTACGAGCAGTACTTC. Translation: CASSPASAGAAYEQYF.